This T cell receptor beta chain was captured in a study of blood T cell repertoires in COVID-19. Study at large: Sites in the United States, Italy and Spain provided acute and convalescent COVID-19 samples. T cells, B-cell-depleted T cells, or PBMCs provided the cDNA or gDNA that served as material.

Methods used by the authors: Estimation of nucleated cell counts relied on the amplification of reference gene primers. Some clones are missing from TCRdb's copy, which holds only in-frame ones; the method was immunoSEQ multiplex PCR. That table gives V, J and clone size, and the DNA gave D and trimming. The sample has 85,000 to 130,000 clones, approximately 83% seen once. With regard to this clone: The junction shows a germline mismatch at one end, possibly a read error.

CDR1 is SSHAT and CDR2 is FNYEAQ in the germline V gene (reference sequence). The CDR3 loop spans 16 amino acids. The rearrangement joins TRBV7-7 to TRBJ2-1; 9 bases agree with TRBD2. The TCR was taken from a woman over 75 with active or convalescent COVID-19. The sequenced sample consisted of peripheral blood. CDR3 DNA: TGTGCTAGCAGCTTAGGCACCCAGCGGGGGGCCCATGAGCAGTTCTTC. This encodes CASSLGTQRGAHEQFF.